This TCR beta chain was sequenced during a study of cytomegalovirus exposure and HLA in healthy donors. Germline values: CDR1 MDHEN, CDR2 SYDVKM. This CDR3 region has 15 residues. Trimming cost V 0 bases and J 4 bases, with 9 bases left between them. This clone came up once. Its antigen is still unknown. General observations from the study: Roughly uniform depth of sequencing across donors was assumed in presence/absence analyses. A later analysis showed TCR association rates differing by HLA locus, peaking at DRB1 and lowest at HLA-C.

The primer mix had 60 Vbeta and 13 Jbeta primers. Produced via immunoSEQ multiplex PCR; TCRdb's table is partial and in-frame only. The sample has fewer than 100,000 clones; more than 70% are singletons. The specimen was PBMCs. V is TRBV28 and J is TRBJ1-4, with D uncertain. This receptor was obtained from a female donor in good health and CMV-seronegative. CDR3 sequence (DNA): TGTGCCAGCAGTTTATGGGGAGGGAATAATGAAAAACTGTTTTTT. Translating gives CASSLWGGNNEKLFF.